A selection of T cell receptor beta chains follows, all from one sample in a study of cytomegalovirus exposure and HLA in healthy donors. This table comes from immunoSEQ multiplex PCR, and its TCRdb copy is limited to in-frame clones, with some not included. The sample has roughly 63,000 clones, roughly nine tenths seen once. Sequenced material: PBMCs. All receptors derive from a woman between 18 and 30 years old in good health and CMV-seronegative. Both conserved end residues are part of each CDR3. The D gene is left open where the match is weak. Size tells how often a clone was seen (once, few, many) or the class of an expanded clone, and some rows leave it out.

>.|TRBJ1-5|TRBV28|.
TGTGCCAGCAGTTTAATTGGCCGGGGGGATGGGCCCCAGCATTTT
CASSLIGRGDGPQHF
>.|TRBJ2-5|TRBV6-1|.
TGTGCCAGCTCGTCGGGTGGCCGAGAGACCCAGTACTTC
CASSSGGRETQYF
>TRBD2|TRBJ2-7|TRBV5-6|.
TGTGCCAGCAGTCGACCTAGCGGGAGGTTCTACGAGCAGTACTTC
CASSRPSGRFYEQYF
>TRBD1|TRBJ1-5|TRBV28|.
TGTGCCAGCAGTCTAACAGGGGGCCTAAGCAATCAGCCCCAGCATTTT
CASSLTGGLSNQPQHF
>.|TRBJ2-2|TRBV6-1|.
TGTGCCAGCAGTGGGCGGACGAACACCGGGGAGCTGTTTTTT
CASSGRTNTGELFF
>.|TRBJ1-2|TRBV2|.
TGTGCCAGCAAGGAGGAGGTTGGCTACACCTTC
CASKEEVGYTF
>TRBD2|TRBJ2-7|TRBV11-2|.
TGTGCCAGCAGCTTATTCGGTCCGGGTAGCGGGAGCTCCTACGAGCAGTACTTC
CASSLFGPGSGSSYEQYF
>TRBD1|TRBJ2-2|TRBV27|.
TGTGCCAGCAGTTTTATTTTGGGCAGGGGGCACACCGGGGAGCTGTTTTTT
CASSFILGRGHTGELFF
>.|TRBJ2-7|TRBV11-2|.
TGTGCCAGCAGCTTGGACAGCGAGCAGTACTTC
CASSLDSEQYF
>TRBD1|TRBJ1-4|TRBV6-1|few
TGTGCCAGCAGAGACCCGGGACAGGGGGCGACGAAACTGTTTTTT
CASRDPGQGATKLFF
>TRBD1|TRBJ1-6|TRBV27|.
TGTGCCAGCAGTTGGGCCGGGACAGAGAATTCACCCCTCCACTTT
CASSWAGTENSPLHF
>TRBD1|TRBJ1-1|TRBV6-6|.
TGTGCCAGCAATAAGGGGGCGTATACTGAAGCTTTCTTT
CASNKGAYTEAFF
>TRBD2|TRBJ2-3|TRBV7-9|.
TGTGCCAGCAGCCCGCGCGGGGGGGCCTTGGCAGATACGCAGTATTTT
CASSPRGGALADTQYF
>TRBD1|TRBJ1-2|TRBV6-6|few
TGTGCCAGCAGTTACTCGACAGGGGGCGGGAGCTACACCTTC
CASSYSTGGGSYTF
>.|TRBJ2-3|TRBV7-2|.
TGTGCCAGCAGCTCAAAGACAGAGCTCACAGATACGCAGTATTTT
CASSSKTELTDTQYF
>TRBD2|TRBJ2-7|TRBV19|few
TGTGCCAGGATAATAGCGGGGTGGGAGCAGTACTTC
CARIIAGWEQYF
>.|TRBJ1-2|TRBV6-6|.
TGTGCCAGCACTCCTTCGGGGGGCGCGTATGGCTACACCTTC
CASTPSGGAYGYTF
>TRBD1|TRBJ2-1|TRBV28|.
TGTGCCAGCATACCCGGGACAGGTTACAATGAGCAGTTCTTC
CASIPGTGYNEQFF
>.|TRBJ2-2|TRBV5-1|.
TGCGCCAGCAGCTTGTTTGGTCACGGCGGGGAGCTGTTTTTT
CASSLFGHGGELFF
>TRBD1|TRBJ1-1|TRBV28|.
TGTGCCAGTTTAAAATCCGGGACAGGGGGCACTGAAGCTTTCTTT
CASLKSGTGGTEAFF
>TRBD2|TRBJ2-7|TRBV7-6|once
TGTGCCAGCAGCTTTGGGCCGGGAGGATACGAGCAGTACTTC
CASSFGPGGYEQYF
>.|TRBJ2-7|TRBV19|.
TGTGCCAGTAGTATCGGGGTTTTCTACGAGCAGTACTTC
CASSIGVFYEQYF